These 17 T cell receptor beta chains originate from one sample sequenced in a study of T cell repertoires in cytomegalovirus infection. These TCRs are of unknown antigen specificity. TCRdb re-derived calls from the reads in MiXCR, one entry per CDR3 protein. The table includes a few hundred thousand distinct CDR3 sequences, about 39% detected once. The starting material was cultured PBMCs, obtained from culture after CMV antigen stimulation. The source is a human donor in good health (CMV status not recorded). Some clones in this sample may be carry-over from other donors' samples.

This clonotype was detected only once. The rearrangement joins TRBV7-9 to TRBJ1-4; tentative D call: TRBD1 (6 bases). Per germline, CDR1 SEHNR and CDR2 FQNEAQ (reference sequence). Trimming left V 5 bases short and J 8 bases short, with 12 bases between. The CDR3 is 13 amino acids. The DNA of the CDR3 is TGTGCCAGCAGCGGACCTCAGGGGGAAAAACTGTTTTTT. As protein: CASSGPQGEKLFF.

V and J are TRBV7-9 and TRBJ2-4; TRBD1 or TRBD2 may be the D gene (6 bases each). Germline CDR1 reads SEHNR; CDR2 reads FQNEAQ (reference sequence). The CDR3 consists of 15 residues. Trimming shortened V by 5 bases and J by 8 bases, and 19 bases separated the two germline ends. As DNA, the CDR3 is TGTGCCAGCAGCCAAACCTCCCAGGAGGGGGACATTCAGTACTTC. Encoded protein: CASSQTSQEGDIQYF. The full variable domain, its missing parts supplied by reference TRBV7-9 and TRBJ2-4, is DTGVSQNPRHKITKRGQNVTFRCDPISEHNRLYWYRQTLGQGPEFLTYFQNEAQLEKSRLLSDRFSAERPKGSFSTLEIQRTEQGDSAMYLCASSQTSQEGDIQYFGAGTRLSVL.

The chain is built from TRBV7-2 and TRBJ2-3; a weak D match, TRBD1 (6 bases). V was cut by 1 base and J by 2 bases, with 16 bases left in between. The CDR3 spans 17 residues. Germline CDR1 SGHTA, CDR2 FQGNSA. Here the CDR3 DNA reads TGTGCCAGCAGCTTAGTAATGGGACACGCGGACACAGATACGCAGTATTTT. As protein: CASSLVMGHADTDTQYF.

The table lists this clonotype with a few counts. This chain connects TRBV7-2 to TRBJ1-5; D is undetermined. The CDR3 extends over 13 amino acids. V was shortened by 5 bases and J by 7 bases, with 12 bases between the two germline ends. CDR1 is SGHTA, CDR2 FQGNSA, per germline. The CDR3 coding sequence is TGTGCCAGCAGCCTTTGGGATCGGCAGCCCCAGCATTTT. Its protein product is CASSLWDRQPQHF.

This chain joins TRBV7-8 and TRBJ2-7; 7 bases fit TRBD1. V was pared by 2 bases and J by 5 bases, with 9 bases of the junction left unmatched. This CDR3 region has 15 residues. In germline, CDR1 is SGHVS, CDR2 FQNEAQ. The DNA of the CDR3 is TGTGCCAGCAGCTTAAGGGGGCTGGGCTTGGACGAGCAGTACTTC. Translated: CASSLRGLGLDEQYF.

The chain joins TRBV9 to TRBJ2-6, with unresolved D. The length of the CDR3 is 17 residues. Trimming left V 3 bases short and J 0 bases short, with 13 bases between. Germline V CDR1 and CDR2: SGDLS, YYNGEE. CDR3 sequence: CASSALGMSSGANVLTF. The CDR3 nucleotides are TGTGCCAGCAGCGCCCTCGGTATGTCCTCTGGGGCCAACGTCCTGACTTTC.

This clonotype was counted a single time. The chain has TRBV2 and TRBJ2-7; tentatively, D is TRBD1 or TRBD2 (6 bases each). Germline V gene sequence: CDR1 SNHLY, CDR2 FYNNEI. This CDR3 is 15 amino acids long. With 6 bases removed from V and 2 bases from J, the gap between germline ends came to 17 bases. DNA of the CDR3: TGTGCCAGCAGGGGGGGCGGTCAGGGACCCTACGAGCAGTACTTC. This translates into CASRGGGQGPYEQYF. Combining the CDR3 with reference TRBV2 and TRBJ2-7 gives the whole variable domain EPEVTQTPSHQVTQMGQEVILRCVPISNHLYFYWYRQILGQKVEFLVSFYNNEISEKSEIFDDQFSVERPDGSNFTLKIRSTKLEDSAMYFCASRGGGQGPYEQYFGPGTRLTVT.

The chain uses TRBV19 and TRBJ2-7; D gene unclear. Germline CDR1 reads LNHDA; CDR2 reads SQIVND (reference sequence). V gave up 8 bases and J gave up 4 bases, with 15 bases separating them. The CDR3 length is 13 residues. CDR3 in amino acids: CASRWGPGYEQYF. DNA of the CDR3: TGTGCCAGTCGCTGGGGTCCTGGGTACGAGCAGTACTTC.

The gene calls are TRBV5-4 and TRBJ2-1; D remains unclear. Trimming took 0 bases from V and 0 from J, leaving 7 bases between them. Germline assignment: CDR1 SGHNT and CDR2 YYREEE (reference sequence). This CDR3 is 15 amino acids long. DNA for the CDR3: TGTGCCAGCAGCTTGGACGATAGCTCCTACAATGAGCAGTTCTTC. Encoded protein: CASSLDDSSYNEQFF.

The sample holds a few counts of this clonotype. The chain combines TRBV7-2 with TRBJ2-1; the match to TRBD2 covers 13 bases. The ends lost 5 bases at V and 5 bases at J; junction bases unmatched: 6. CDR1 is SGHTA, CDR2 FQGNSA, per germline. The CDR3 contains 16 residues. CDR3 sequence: CASSRPGLAGNNEQFF. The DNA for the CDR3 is TGTGCCAGCAGCCGGCCGGGACTAGCGGGAAACAATGAGCAGTTCTTC.

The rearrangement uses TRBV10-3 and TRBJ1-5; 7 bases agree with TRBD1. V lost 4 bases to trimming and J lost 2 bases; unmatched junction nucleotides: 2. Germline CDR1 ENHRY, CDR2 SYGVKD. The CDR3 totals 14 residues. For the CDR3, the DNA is TGTGCCATCAGTGGTGGACAGGGCAATCAGCCCCAGCATTTT. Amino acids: CAISGGQGNQPQHF.

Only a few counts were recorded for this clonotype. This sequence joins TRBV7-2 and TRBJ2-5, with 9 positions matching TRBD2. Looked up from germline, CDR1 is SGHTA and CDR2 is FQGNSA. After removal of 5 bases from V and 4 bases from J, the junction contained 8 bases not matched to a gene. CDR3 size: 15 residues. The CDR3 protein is CASSRSGSGSETQYF. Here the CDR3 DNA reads TGTGCCAGCAGCCGTAGCGGGAGCGGATCAGAGACCCAGTACTTC.

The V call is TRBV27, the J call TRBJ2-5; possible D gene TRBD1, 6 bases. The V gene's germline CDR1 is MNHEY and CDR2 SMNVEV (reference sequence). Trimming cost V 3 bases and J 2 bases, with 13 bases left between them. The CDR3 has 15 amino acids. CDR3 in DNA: TGTGCCAGCAGTTTTAGCTGGGGGCAACAAGAGACCCAGTACTTC. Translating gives CASSFSWGQQETQYF.

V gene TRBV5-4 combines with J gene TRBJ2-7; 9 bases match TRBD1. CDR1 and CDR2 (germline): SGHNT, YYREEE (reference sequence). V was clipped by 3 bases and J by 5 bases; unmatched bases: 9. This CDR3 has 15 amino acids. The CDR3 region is CASSSLDRGGDEQYF. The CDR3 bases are TGTGCCAGCAGCTCCCTGGACAGGGGTGGCGACGAGCAGTACTTC.

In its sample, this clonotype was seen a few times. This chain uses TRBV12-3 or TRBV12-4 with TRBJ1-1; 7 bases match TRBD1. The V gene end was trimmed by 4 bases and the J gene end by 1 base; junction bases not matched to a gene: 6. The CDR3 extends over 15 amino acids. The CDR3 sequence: CASSWGDSQNTEAFF. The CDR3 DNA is TGTGCCAGCAGTTGGGGGGACAGCCAGAACACTGAAGCTTTCTTT.

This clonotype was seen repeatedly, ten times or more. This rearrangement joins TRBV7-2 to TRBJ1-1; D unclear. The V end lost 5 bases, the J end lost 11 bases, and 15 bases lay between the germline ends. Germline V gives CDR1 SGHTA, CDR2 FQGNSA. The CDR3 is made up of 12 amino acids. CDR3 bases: TGTGCCAGCAGCCCCCTACTTCTCCGGGCTTTCTTT. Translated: CASSPLLLRAFF.

The CDR3 here is CSATPGGRGGSYAYEQYF. DNA for the CDR3: TGCAGTGCTACCCCTGGGGGGAGAGGGGGCTCGTACGCCTACGAGCAGTACTTC. This rearrangement joins TRBV20-1 to TRBJ2-7, with D possibly TRBD1 on 7 matching bases. Germline V gene lookup returns CDR1 DFQATT and CDR2 SNEGSKA (reference sequence). Trimming removed 4 bases from V and 2 bases from J, with 27 bases in between. This CDR3 is 18 amino acids long.